This entry lists 10 T cell receptor beta chains sequenced from one sample in a study of blood T cell repertoires in COVID-19. Produced via immunoSEQ multiplex PCR; TCRdb's table is partial and in-frame only. This table holds roughly 32,000 clones, around 91% found once. Sequences were obtained from peripheral blood. These receptor sequences come from a man aged 65 to 85 with active or convalescent COVID-19.

This sequence joins TRBV27 and TRBJ1-5; the match to TRBD1 covers 7 bases. After removal of 6 bases from V and 3 bases from J, the junction contained 5 bases not matched to a gene. The CDR3 is 14 residues long. Germline CDR1 is MNHEY and CDR2 is SMNVEV (reference sequence). This CDR3 reads CASRQDRDNQPQHF. The CDR3 bases are TGTGCCAGCAGACAAGACAGGGACAATCAGCCCCAGCATTTT.

The chain links TRBV7-9 to TRBJ1-2; no reliable D call. Germline V gives CDR1 SEHNR, CDR2 FQNEAQ (reference sequence). The CDR3 length is 15 residues. V was trimmed by 5 bases and J by 4 bases, leaving 17 bases between them. The CDR3 here is CASSNSAGLPYGYTF. The CDR3 nucleotides read TGTGCCAGCAGCAATTCCGCGGGCCTCCCCTATGGCTACACCTTC.

The chain carries TRBV5-5 and TRBJ2-1; 12 bases are shared with TRBD2. Trimming cost V 2 bases and J 8 bases; bases outside gene matches: 2. Per the germline V gene, CDR1 is SGHKS and CDR2 is YYEKEE (reference sequence). The CDR3 is 14 amino acids. CDR3 DNA sequence: TGTGCCAGCAGCTTAGGACTAGCGGGATATGAGCAGTTCTTC. Its protein is CASSLGLAGYEQFF.

The genes are TRBV5-1 and TRBJ2-3; no definite D call. The CDR3 covers 15 residues. The germline gives CDR1 SGHRS, CDR2 YFSETQ. V lost 0 bases and J lost 5, with 13 bases in between. Here the CDR3 reads CASSLALHEEDTQYF. The DNA for the CDR3 is TGCGCCAGCAGCTTGGCTCTACACGAGGAAGATACGCAGTATTTT.

The chain has TRBV7-2 and TRBJ1-2, with D unresolved. The CDR3 contains 13 residues. Germline assignment: CDR1 SGHTA and CDR2 FQGNSA. With 8 bases removed from V and 1 base from J, the gap between germline ends came to 11 bases. The CDR3 reads CASGGRINYGYTF. The DNA for the CDR3 is TGTGCCAGCGGTGGGCGAATTAACTATGGCTACACCTTC.

This clone came up once. The V gene is TRBV11-2, the J gene TRBJ1-5; D possibly corresponds to TRBD1 (6 bases). This CDR3 has 14 residues. Trimming pared 2 bases from V and 6 bases from J, leaving 11 bases between. In germline, CDR1 is SGHAT, CDR2 FQNNGV. CDR3 protein: CASSLQGLGQPQHF. For the CDR3, the DNA is TGTGCCAGCAGCTTACAGGGGTTGGGTCAGCCCCAGCATTTT.

Written as DNA, the CDR3 is TGTGCCAGCAGCTTAGGAAGGCTGAAGGGAAGAGGCGGGTACGAGCAGTACTTC. Amino acids: CASSLGRLKGRGGYEQYF. The chain employs TRBV7-8 and TRBJ2-7; D is possibly TRBD2 (5 bases). Germline V gene sequence: CDR1 SGHVS, CDR2 FQNEAQ. The CDR3 has 18 amino acids. The germline V and J ends were trimmed by 1 base and 4 bases, with 23 bases remaining between them.

This clone was recorded a few times. This chain joins TRBV7-2 and TRBJ1-1, with 8 positions matching TRBD1. The germline V gene has CDR1 SGHTA and CDR2 FQGNSA. The CDR3 sequence is 14 residues long. Trimming at V came to 0 bases and at J to 8 bases, leaving 5 bases not matched to a gene. CDR3 sequence: CASSLALGQAEAFF. In nucleotides, the CDR3 is TGTGCCAGCAGCTTAGCGCTGGGACAGGCCGAAGCTTTCTTT.

V is TRBV19 and J is TRBJ2-2; D remains unclear. From germline, CDR1 is LNHDA and CDR2 SQIVND (reference sequence). The CDR3 loop spans 14 amino acids. V lost 0 bases to trimming and J lost 5 bases, with 7 bases between them. The CDR3 sequence is CASSIEAGTGELFF. As DNA, the CDR3 is TGTGCCAGTAGTATAGAGGCCGGGACCGGGGAGCTGTTTTTT.

V usage is TRBV9 and J usage is TRBJ2-7; D is possibly TRBD2 (6 bases). The V and J ends lost 4 bases and 6 bases respectively, with 17 bases between them. The germline CDR1 and CDR2 sequences are SGDLS and YYNGEE. The CDR3 contains 14 residues. The CDR3 DNA reads TGTGCCAGCAGCTCCCGGACGGGGGATCGCGAGCAGTACTTC. It is translated as CASSSRTGDREQYF.